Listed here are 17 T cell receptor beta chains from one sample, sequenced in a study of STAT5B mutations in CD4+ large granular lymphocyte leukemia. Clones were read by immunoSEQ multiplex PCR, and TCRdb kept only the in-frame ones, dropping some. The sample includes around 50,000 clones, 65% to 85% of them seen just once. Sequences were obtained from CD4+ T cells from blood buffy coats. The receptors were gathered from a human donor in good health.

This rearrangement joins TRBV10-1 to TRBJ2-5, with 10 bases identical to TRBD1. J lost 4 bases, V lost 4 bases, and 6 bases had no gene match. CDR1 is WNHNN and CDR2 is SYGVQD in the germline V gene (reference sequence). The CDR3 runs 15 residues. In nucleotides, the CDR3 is TGCGCCAGCAGTGGGCGACAGGGGGCCGGAGAGACCCAGTACTTC. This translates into CASSGRQGAGETQYF.

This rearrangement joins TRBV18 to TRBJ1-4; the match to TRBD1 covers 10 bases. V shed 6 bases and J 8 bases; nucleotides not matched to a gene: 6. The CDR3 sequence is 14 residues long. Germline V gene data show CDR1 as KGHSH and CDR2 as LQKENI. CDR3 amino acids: CASSPGTGAEKLFF. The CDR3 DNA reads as TGTGCCAGCTCCCCCGGGACAGGGGCCGAAAAACTGTTTTTT.

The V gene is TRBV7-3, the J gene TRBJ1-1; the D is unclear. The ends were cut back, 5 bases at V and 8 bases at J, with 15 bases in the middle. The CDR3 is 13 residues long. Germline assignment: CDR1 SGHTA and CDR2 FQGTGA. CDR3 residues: CASSPTTENEAFF. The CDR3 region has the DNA TGTGCCAGCAGCCCTACGACCGAGAACGAAGCTTTCTTT.

CDR3 DNA: TGTGCCAGCGGAAGGACAGGGGATCGGAATGAAAAACTGTTTTTT. Translating it yields CASGRTGDRNEKLFF. The J gene is TRBJ1-4, the V gene TRBV13, with 9 bases lining up with TRBD1. The germline V gene has CDR1 PRHDT and CDR2 FYEKMQ (reference sequence). Trimming removed 8 bases from V and 5 bases from J; junction bases left unmatched: 9. The CDR3 length is 15 residues.

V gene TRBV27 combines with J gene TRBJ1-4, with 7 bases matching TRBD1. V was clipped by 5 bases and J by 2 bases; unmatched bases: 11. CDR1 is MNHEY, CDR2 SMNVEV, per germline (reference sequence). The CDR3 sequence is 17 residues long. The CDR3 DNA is TGTGCCAGCAGTCCCCACTACACACAGGGGACTAATGAAAAACTGTTTTTT. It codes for CASSPHYTQGTNEKLFF.

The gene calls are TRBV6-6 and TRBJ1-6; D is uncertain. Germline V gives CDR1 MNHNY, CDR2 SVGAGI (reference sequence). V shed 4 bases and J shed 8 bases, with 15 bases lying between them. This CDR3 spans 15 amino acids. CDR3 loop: CASSSSLIGYSPLHF. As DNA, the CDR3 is TGTGCCAGCAGTTCCTCCTTAATAGGGTATTCACCCCTCCACTTT.

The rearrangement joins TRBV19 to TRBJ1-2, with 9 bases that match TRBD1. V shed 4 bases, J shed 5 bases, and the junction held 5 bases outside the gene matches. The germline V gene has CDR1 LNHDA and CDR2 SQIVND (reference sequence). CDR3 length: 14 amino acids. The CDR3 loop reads CASSTQGASYGYTF. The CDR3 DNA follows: TGTGCCAGTAGTACACAGGGGGCGTCGTATGGCTACACCTTC.

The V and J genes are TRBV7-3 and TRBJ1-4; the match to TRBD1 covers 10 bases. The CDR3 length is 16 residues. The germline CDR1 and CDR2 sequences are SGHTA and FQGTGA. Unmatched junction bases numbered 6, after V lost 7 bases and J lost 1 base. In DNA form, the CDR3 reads TGTGCCAGCAACGGGACAGGGGACCTAACTAATGAAAAACTGTTTTTT. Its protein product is CASNGTGDLTNEKLFF.

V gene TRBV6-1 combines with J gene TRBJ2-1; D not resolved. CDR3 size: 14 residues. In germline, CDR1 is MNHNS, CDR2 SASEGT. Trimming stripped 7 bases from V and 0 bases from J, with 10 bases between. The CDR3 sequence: CASIPQVSYNEQFF. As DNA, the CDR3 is TGTGCCAGCATACCCCAGGTCTCCTACAATGAGCAGTTCTTC.

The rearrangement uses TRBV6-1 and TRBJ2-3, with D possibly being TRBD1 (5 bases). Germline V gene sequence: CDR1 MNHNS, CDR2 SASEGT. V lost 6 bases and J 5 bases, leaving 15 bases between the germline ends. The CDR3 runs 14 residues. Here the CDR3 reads CASRLSPGRDTQYF. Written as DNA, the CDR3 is TGTGCCAGCAGGCTGAGCCCAGGGCGAGATACGCAGTATTTT.

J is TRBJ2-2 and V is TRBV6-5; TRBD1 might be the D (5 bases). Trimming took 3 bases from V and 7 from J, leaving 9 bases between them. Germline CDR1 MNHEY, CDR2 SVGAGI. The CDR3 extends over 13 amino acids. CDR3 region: CASSYFQGGELFF. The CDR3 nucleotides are TGTGCCAGCAGTTATTTTCAGGGCGGGGAGCTGTTTTTT.

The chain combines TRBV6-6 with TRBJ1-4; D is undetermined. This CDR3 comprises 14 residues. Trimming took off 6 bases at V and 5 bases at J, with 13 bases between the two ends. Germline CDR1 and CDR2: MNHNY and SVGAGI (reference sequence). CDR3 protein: CASSRPSNNEKLFF. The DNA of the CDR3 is TGTGCCAGCAGCCGACCCTCAAACAATGAAAAACTGTTTTTT.

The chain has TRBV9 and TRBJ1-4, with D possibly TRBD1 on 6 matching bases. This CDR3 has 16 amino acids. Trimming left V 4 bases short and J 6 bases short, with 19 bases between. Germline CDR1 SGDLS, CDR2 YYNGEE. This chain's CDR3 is CASSTSGGQSHEKLFF. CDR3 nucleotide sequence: TGTGCCAGCAGCACTAGCGGCGGACAGAGCCATGAAAAACTGTTTTTT.

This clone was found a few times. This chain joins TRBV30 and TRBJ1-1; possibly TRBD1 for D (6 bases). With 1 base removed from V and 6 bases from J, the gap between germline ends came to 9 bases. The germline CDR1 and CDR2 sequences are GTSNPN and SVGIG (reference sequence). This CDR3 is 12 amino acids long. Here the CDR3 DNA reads TGTGCCTGGAGTGAGAGGGGGGCTGAAGCTTTCTTT. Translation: CAWSERGAEAFF. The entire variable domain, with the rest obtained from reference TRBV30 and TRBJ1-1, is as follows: SQTIHQWPATLVQPVGSPLSLECTVEGTSNPNLYWYRQAAGRGLQLLFYSVGIGQISSEVPQNLSASRPQDRQFILSSKKLLLSDSGFYLCAWSERGAEAFFGQGTRLTVV.

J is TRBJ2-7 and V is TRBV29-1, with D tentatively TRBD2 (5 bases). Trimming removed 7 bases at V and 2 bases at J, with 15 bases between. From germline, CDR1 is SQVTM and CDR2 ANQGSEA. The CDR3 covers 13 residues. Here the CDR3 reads CSAKTGETYEQYF. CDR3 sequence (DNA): TGCAGCGCCAAAACCGGGGAGACCTACGAGCAGTACTTC.

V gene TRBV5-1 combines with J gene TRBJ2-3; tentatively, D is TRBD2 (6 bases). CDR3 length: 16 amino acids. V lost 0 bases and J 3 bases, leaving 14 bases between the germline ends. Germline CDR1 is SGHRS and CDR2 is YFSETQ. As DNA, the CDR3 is TGCGCCAGCAGCTTGGCCATGGGGCGGGAAACAGATACGCAGTATTTT. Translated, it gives CASSLAMGRETDTQYF.

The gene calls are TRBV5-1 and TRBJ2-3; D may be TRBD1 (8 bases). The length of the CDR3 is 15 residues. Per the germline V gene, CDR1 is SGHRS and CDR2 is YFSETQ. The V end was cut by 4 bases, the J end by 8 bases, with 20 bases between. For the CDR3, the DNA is TGCGCCAGCAGCGACAGGGGAGGGGGATCAGGTACGCAGTATTTT. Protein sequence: CASSDRGGGSGTQYF.